This T cell receptor beta chain came from a study of T cells after somatic rescue of genetic block. From germline, CDR1 is GTSNPN and CDR2 SVGIG (reference sequence). CDR3 length: 11 amino acids. V lost 3 bases to trimming and J lost 9 bases, with 11 bases between them. Here immunoSEQ multiplex PCR was the method, and the copy in TCRdb shows in-frame clones only, minus some. Seen here are 110,000 or so clones, around nine tenths observed once, and the top ten hold roughly 1.4%. V usage is TRBV30 and J usage is TRBJ1-1, with D uncertain. The receptor was isolated from a woman under 30. The source material was peripheral blood mononuclear cells (PBMCs). The CDR3 protein is CAWRTAYQAFF. The CDR3 bases are TGTGCCTGGAGGACGGCATATCAAGCTTTCTTT.